This entry features one TCR beta chain sequence. Its target is unknown. Sequencing targeted expressed TCRB transcripts, as all isolated RNA had been reverse transcribed. This table comes from immunoSEQ multiplex PCR, and its TCRdb copy is limited to in-frame clones, with some not included. In the table there are some 160,000 clones, roughly 9% of which are singletons. The data belong to a study of beta chain features in type 1 diabetes. Study-wide findings and caveats: Reduced insertions and increased deletions marked VDJ junctions in type 1 diabetes patients. Significant though moderate, a shortening of TCRB CDR3s appeared in all four CD4+ subsets of Type 1 diabetes patients.

The CDR3 has 14 amino acids. With 2 bases removed from V and 6 bases from J, the gap between germline ends came to 10 bases. Germline V gives CDR1 MGHDK, CDR2 SYGVNS. The source of this sequence is a young woman with type 1 diabetes. The sample consisted of central memory CD4+ T cells from blood. The chain joins TRBV25-1 to TRBJ1-4; D is unclear. The CDR3 sequence is CASSETDSYEKLFF. Written as DNA, the CDR3 is TGTGCCAGCAGTGAAACAGATAGTTATGAAAAACTGTTTTTT.